A selection of T cell receptor beta chains follows, all from one sample in a study of regulatory T cells in long-lasting Graves disease. TCRdb called the multiplex PCR reads again in MiXCR, with one record for every CDR3 protein. The sample contains roughly 400,000 distinct CDR3 sequences, under 25% of which appear only once. This material consisted of peripheral blood mononuclear cells (PBMCs), taken when the disease was refractory, from a patient treated with antithyroid drugs. Receptor source: a female donor with Graves disease. Each CDR3 is given with its conserved first and last residue. A D gene is named only where the DNA matches it firmly. Rows give clone size only sometimes, using once, few, many, or a class for an expanded clone.

TRBJ1-2,13,TRBV20-1,many,-,CSARKQENYGYTF,TGCAGTGCTAGGAAACAGGAAAACTATGGCTACACCTTC
TRBJ1-1,12,TRBV6-1,-,TRBD1,CASGTGGTEAIF,TGTGCCAGCGGAACAGGGGGCACTGAAGCTATCTTT
TRBJ1-5,14,TRBV30,few,-,CAWSVGPGNQPQHF,TGTGCCTGGAGTGTAGGGCCGGGAAATCAGCCCCAGCATTTT
TRBJ2-1,14,TRBV30,-,TRBD1,CAWHRQGTYNEQFF,TGTGCCTGGCACCGACAGGGGACCTACAATGAGCAGTTCTTC
TRBJ2-7,11,TRBV2,many,-,CASSEDREQYF,TGTGCCAGCAGTGAAGACAGGGAGCAGTACTTC
TRBJ2-1,14,TRBV7-2,few,-,CASSSWDADNEQFF,TGTGCCAGCAGCTCTTGGGACGCAGACAATGAGCAGTTCTTC
TRBJ2-7,18,TRBV7-2,many,TRBD2,CASSQVSQRSGRSHEQYF,TGTGCCAGCAGCCAGGTTTCACAGCGTAGCGGGAGATCGCACGAGCAGTACTTC
TRBJ1-1,13,TRBV7-2,many,-,CASSFTTNTEAFF,TGTGCCAGCAGCTTCACTACGAACACTGAAGCTTTCTTT
TRBJ1-4,13,TRBV7-9,-,-,CASSFLGNEKLFF,TGTGCCAGCAGCTTTTTAGGGAATGAAAAACTGTTTTTT
TRBJ2-3,14,TRBV14,-,-,CASSQRLYADTQYF,TGTGCCAGCAGCCAGAGGTTATACGCAGATACGCAGTATTTT
TRBJ1-5,13,TRBV6-1,few,-,CASSPQGVQPQHF,TGTGCCAGCAGTCCCCAGGGTGTTCAGCCCCAGCATTTT
TRBJ2-7,15,TRBV7-2,-,-,CASSLLMAAPYEQYF,TGTGCCAGCAGCTTGCTCATGGCCGCCCCCTACGAGCAGTACTTC
TRBJ2-1,14,TRBV15,-,TRBD2,CATHVAGGSNEQFF,TGTGCCACCCATGTAGCGGGAGGTTCCAATGAGCAGTTCTTC
TRBJ2-7,15,TRBV6-2/TRBV6-3,many,TRBD2,CAVQIAGGLIYEQYF,TGTGCCGTACAAATAGCGGGAGGGCTGATTTACGAGCAGTACTTC
TRBJ2-7,17,TRBV29-1,few,TRBD1,CSVETGSVDGLRCEQYF,TGCAGCGTTGAGACAGGGTCAGTGGATGGGCTTCGTTGCGAGCAGTACTTC
TRBJ2-3,17,TRBV7-8,once,-,CASSIPQGVSAADTQYF,TGTGCCAGCAGCATCCCGCAGGGAGTTAGCGCTGCAGATACGCAGTATTTT
TRBJ1-6,15,TRBV6-1,many,-,CASSKAEGVRSPLHF,TGTGCCAGCAGCAAAGCCGAGGGGGTTAGGTCACCCCTCCACTTT
TRBJ2-6,16,TRBV2,many,TRBD1,CASTGTASTGANVLTF,TGTGCCAGCACGGGGACAGCCAGTACTGGGGCCAACGTCCTGACTTTC
TRBJ1-1,16,TRBV7-9,many,TRBD1,CASMWQGAMGNTEAFF,TGTGCCAGCATGTGGCAGGGGGCTATGGGGAACACTGAAGCTTTCTTT